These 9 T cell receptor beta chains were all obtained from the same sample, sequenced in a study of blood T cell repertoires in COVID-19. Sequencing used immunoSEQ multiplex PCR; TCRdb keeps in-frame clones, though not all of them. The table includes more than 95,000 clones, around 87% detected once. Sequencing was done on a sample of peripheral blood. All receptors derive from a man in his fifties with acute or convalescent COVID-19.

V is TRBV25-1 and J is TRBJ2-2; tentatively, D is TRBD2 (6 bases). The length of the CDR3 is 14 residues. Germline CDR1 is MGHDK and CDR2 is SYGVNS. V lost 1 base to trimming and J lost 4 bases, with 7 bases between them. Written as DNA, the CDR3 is TGTGCCAGCAGTGAATTGGGGGGCACCGGGGAGCTGTTTTTT. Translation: CASSELGGTGELFF.

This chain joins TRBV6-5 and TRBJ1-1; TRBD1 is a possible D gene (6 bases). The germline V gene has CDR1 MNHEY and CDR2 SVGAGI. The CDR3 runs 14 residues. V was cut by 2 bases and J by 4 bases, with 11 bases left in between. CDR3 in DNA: TGTGCCAGCAGTTACAGGGGAGGGGGCACTGAAGCTTTCTTT. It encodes CASSYRGGGTEAFF.

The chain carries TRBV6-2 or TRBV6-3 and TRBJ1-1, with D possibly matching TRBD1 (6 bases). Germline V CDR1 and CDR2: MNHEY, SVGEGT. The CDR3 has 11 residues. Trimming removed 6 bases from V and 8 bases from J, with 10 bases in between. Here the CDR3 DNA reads TGTGCCAGCAGCGCCGGGACAGAAGCTTTCTTT. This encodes CASSAGTEAFF.

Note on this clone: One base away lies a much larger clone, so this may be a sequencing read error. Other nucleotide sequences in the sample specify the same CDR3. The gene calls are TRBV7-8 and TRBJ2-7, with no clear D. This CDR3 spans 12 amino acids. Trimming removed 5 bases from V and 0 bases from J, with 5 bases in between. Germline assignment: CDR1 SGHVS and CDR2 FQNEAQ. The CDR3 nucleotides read TGTGCCAGCAGCCCCAGCTCCTACGAGCAGTACTTC. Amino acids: CASSPSSYEQYF.

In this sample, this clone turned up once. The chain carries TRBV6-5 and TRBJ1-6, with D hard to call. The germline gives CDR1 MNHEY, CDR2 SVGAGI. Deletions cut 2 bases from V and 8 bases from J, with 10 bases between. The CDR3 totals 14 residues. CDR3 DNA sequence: TGTGCCAGCAGTTACGGGGAGGCTCATTCACCCCTCCACTTT. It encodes CASSYGEAHSPLHF.

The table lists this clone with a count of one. CDR3: CASSQRGLLNYGYTF. The CDR3 nucleotides are TGTGCCAGCAGTCAAAGGGGGCTCTTAAACTATGGCTACACCTTC. The chain couples TRBV7-2 to TRBJ1-2; the match to TRBD1 covers 7 bases. The germline gives CDR1 SGHTA, CDR2 FQGNSA. Germline trimming cut 6 bases from V and 2 bases from J; bases unmatched to any gene: 9. The CDR3 totals 15 residues.

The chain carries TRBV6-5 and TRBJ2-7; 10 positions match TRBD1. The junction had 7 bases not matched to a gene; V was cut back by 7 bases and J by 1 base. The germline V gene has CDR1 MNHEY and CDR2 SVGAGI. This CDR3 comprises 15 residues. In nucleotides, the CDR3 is TGTGCCAGCATGTCTCGGGACAGGGGTTCCTACGAGCAGTACTTC. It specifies CASMSRDRGSYEQYF.

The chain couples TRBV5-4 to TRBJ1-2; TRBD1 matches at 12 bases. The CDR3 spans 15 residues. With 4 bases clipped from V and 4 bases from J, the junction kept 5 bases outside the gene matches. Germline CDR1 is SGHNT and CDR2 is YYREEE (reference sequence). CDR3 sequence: CASSQGTGGFYGYTF. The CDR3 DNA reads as TGTGCCAGCAGCCAGGGGACAGGGGGCTTCTATGGCTACACCTTC.

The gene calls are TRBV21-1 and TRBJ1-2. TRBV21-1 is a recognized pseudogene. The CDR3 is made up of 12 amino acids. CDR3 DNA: TGTGCGAAAATGGGGGGGAACTATGGCTACACCTTC. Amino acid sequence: CAKMGGNYGYTF.